Listed here are 5 T cell receptor beta chains from one sample, sequenced in a study of regulatory T cells in long-lasting Graves disease. According to the study, TCR beta libraries were built with iRepertoire HTBI primers and CDR3-region Arm-PCR. A single record per CDR3 protein comes from TCRdb applying MiXCR to the multiplex PCR reads. The sample gives over 650,000 distinct CDR3 sequences, 30% of which show up once; around 42% is in the top ten. Described time point: persistent/refractory GD, antithyroid drugs over 5 years with positive TRAb. The authors made the TCR library using RNA they extracted from PBMCs. The sample consisted of peripheral blood mononuclear cells (PBMCs), taken when the disease was refractory, from a patient treated with antithyroid drugs. These receptors were taken from a female donor with Graves disease.

This clonotype has only a few counts. The chain joins TRBV27 to TRBJ2-5; D is possibly TRBD1 (5 bases). Germline V gene sequence: CDR1 MNHEY, CDR2 SMNVEV (reference sequence). The CDR3 has 13 residues. Between the trimmed V and J ends, which lost 5 bases and 4 bases, there was a span of 11 bases. The DNA of the CDR3 is TGTGCCAGCAGTCTGGACAATCGAGAGACCCAGTACTTC. Translated: CASSLDNRETQYF.

This clonotype was found a few times. Mismatch with germline at one junction end may stem from a read error. V usage is TRBV28 and J usage is TRBJ1-1; D might be TRBD1 (6 bases). This CDR3 is 14 amino acids long. Germline CDR1 and CDR2: MDHEN and SYDVKM. DNA for the CDR3: TGTGCCAGCAGTCCTCAGGGGTGGAACACTGGAGCTTTCTTT. Protein product: CASSPQGWNTGAFF.

Points on this clonotype: A read error may be the cause here, since a much bigger clone is one base away. The rearrangement links TRBV6-1 to TRBJ2-1, with TRBD2 matching 13 bases. Germline-derived CDR1 and CDR2 are MNHNS and SASEGT. The CDR3 totals 16 residues. DNA of the CDR3: TGTGCCAGCAGTAAAGGACTAGCGGGAGTTGAGAATGAGCGGTTCTTC. This translates into CASSKGLAGVENERFF.

This chain uses TRBV19 with TRBJ1-1; D is uncertain. Trimming removed 3 bases at V and 0 bases at J, with 8 bases between. Germline V CDR1 and CDR2: LNHDA, SQIVND (reference sequence). CDR3 length: 14 amino acids. The CDR3 sequence is CASSIDTVNTEAFF. The CDR3 DNA is TGTGCCAGTAGTATCGACACTGTGAACACTGAAGCTTTCTTT.

This clonotype was counted between two and nine times. The chain recombines TRBV7-2 with TRBJ1-2, with TRBD1 as a possible D gene (5 bases). This CDR3 spans 16 amino acids. Germline CDR1 is SGHTA and CDR2 is FQGNSA. Trimming stripped 5 bases from V and 3 bases from J, with 19 bases between. CDR3 amino acids: CASSPTWGERDYGYTF. The CDR3, as DNA: TGTGCCAGCAGCCCGACATGGGGGGAAAGGGACTATGGCTACACCTTC.